What follows are 27 T cell receptor beta chains derived from one specimen sequenced in a study of T-cell memory formation after mild COVID-19 (dated by TCRdb to about 2021). Libraries were built with 5' RACE. Sequencing used an Illumina NovaSeq 6000. The public reads were run again by TCRdb, first through fastp at Q25 and then through MiXCR, and only productive beta chains were kept. CDR3 protein sequences are deduplicated, and each keeps its most common genes and DNA. This sample holds 300,000 to 400,000 distinct CDR3 sequences; more than 15% were observed only once. The ten biggest clones cover around 20% of the sample. The sequenced sample was PBMCs or a T cell subset sorted from them (not recorded which). Receptors originate from a man aged 18 to 30 who had mild COVID-19 (a few samples of this study predate the infection). The sample titles of this study are shuffled in the database, so cell type and time point are left out; the donor was told from shared clones.

In this sample, this clonotype turned up a few times. V usage is TRBV7-3 and J usage is TRBJ2-1; 8 nucleotides match TRBD1. This CDR3 has 14 amino acids. Germline lookup yields CDR1 SGHTA and CDR2 FQGTGA. Trimming at V came to 3 bases and at J to 3 bases, leaving 1 base not matched to a gene. The CDR3 DNA is TGTGCCAGCAGCTTTGGGACAGGCTACAATGAGCAGTTCTTC. Its protein is CASSFGTGYNEQFF.

This clonotype was picked up many times. The chain combines TRBV7-2 with TRBJ1-1; D perhaps matches TRBD1 (5 bases). With 4 bases removed from V and 4 bases from J, the gap between germline ends came to 7 bases. The CDR3 totals 12 residues. Germline CDR1 SGHTA, CDR2 FQGNSA. The CDR3 loop reads CASSSGFTEAFF. The CDR3 bases are TGTGCCAGCAGCTCAGGGTTCACTGAAGCTTTCTTT. Together with reference TRBV7-2 and TRBJ1-1, the CDR3 gives the full variable domain: GAGVSQSPSNKVTEKGKDVELRCDPISGHTALYWYRQSLGQGLEFLIYFQGNSAPDKSGLPSDRFSAERTGGSVSTLTIQRTQQEDSAVYLCASSSGFTEAFFGQGTRLTVV.

This clonotype showed up just a few times. The CDR3 DNA is TGTGCCAGCAGGACAGGCTCTGGAAACACCATATATTTT. Residues: CASRTGSGNTIYF. The chain carries TRBV6-5 and TRBJ1-3; D is possibly TRBD1 (6 bases). Germline assignment: CDR1 MNHEY and CDR2 SVGAGI. V was shortened by 6 bases and J by 0 bases, with 6 bases between the two germline ends. The CDR3 is 13 amino acids.

This clonotype occurred a few times. The chain couples TRBV6-5 to TRBJ2-5, with 15 bases identical to TRBD2. After removal of 11 bases from V and 4 bases from J, the junction contained 5 bases not matched to a gene. Germline V CDR1 and CDR2: MNHEY, SVGAGI. The CDR3 has 14 residues. The CDR3 is CAVGLAGGSETQYF. The CDR3 DNA reads as TGTGCCGTGGGACTAGCGGGGGGTTCAGAGACCCAGTACTTC.

This clonotype has just a few counts. The chain couples TRBV14 to TRBJ1-2; D not resolved. This CDR3 spans 14 amino acids. Trimming took off 3 bases at V and 8 bases at J, with 16 bases between the two ends. Germline values: CDR1 SGHDN, CDR2 FVKESK. In DNA, the CDR3 is TGTGCCAGCAGCCAGACGTCATGGTCTCGCGGCTACACCTTC. Its translation is CASSQTSWSRGYTF. The full variable domain, with the rest looked up from reference TRBV14 and TRBJ1-2, is EAGVTQFPSHSVIEKGQTVTLRCDPISGHDNLYWYRRVMGKEIKFLLHFVKESKQDESGMPNNRFLAERTGGTYSTLKVQPAELEDSGVYFCASSQTSWSRGYTFGSGTRLTVV.

Only a few counts were recorded for this clonotype. The CDR3 loop is CASSLVGRGRTETQYF. The CDR3 bases are TGTGCCAGCAGCTTAGTAGGTCGGGGGAGGACTGAGACCCAGTACTTC. V gene TRBV7-2 combines with J gene TRBJ2-5, with a tentative D call TRBD2 (6 bases). The CDR3 loop spans 16 amino acids. The V and J ends lost 1 base and 5 bases respectively, with 17 bases between them. In germline, CDR1 is SGHTA, CDR2 FQGNSA. Filled out from reference TRBV7-2 and TRBJ2-5, the complete variable domain reads GAGVSQSPSNKVTEKGKDVELRCDPISGHTALYWYRQSLGQGLEFLIYFQGNSAPDKSGLPSDRFSAERTGGSVSTLTIQRTQQEDSAVYLCASSLVGRGRTETQYFGPGTRLLVL.

This clonotype has more than one count but fewer than ten. The CDR3 DNA sequence: TGTGCCAGCAGCTCCTCACAGGGGGCGAACACTGAAGCTTTCTTT. Residues: CASSSSQGANTEAFF. V usage is TRBV5-4 and J usage is TRBJ1-1; 9 bases fit TRBD1. Losses at the gene ends were 3 bases for V and 1 base for J; bases not matched to a gene: 4. Germline-derived CDR1 and CDR2 are SGHNT and YYREEE (reference sequence). This CDR3 contains 15 residues.

This clonotype was counted only a few times. The J gene is TRBJ2-3, the V gene TRBV5-4; weak D call: TRBD1 (5 bases). V lost 5 bases to trimming and J lost 4 bases, with 14 bases between them. The CDR3 runs 14 residues. The germline gives CDR1 SGHNT, CDR2 YYREEE (reference sequence). The chain's CDR3 is CASRYKGKPDTQYF. CDR3 DNA sequence: TGTGCCAGCAGATACAAGGGGAAGCCAGATACGCAGTATTTT.

This clonotype was recorded at least ten times. This chain connects TRBV5-1 to TRBJ2-3; 11 nucleotides line up with TRBD2. Germline trimming cut 0 bases from V and 2 bases from J; bases unmatched to any gene: 2. CDR3 length equals 16 residues. The germline V gene has CDR1 SGHRS and CDR2 YFSETQ. In DNA, the CDR3 is TGCGCCAGCAGCTTGGCACTAGCGGGGGACACAGATACGCAGTATTTT. Residues: CASSLALAGDTDTQYF.

This clonotype came up a few times. The V and J genes are TRBV5-4 and TRBJ2-1, with TRBD1 matching 8 bases. This CDR3 is 14 amino acids long. V trimming: 3 bases; J trimming: 7 bases; junction bases outside the gene matches: 6. The germline CDR1 and CDR2 sequences are SGHNT and YYREEE (reference sequence). The DNA of the CDR3 is TGTGCCAGCAGCTCCACAGGGGGAAATAATGAGCAGTTCTTC. As protein: CASSSTGGNNEQFF.

This chain joins TRBV14 and TRBJ1-1, with D possibly TRBD1 on 6 matching bases. V was cut by 4 bases and J by 2 bases, with 14 bases left in between. This CDR3 spans 15 amino acids. The germline gives CDR1 SGHDN, CDR2 FVKESK. The CDR3 is CASSRPRGHNTEAFF. The CDR3 DNA reads TGTGCCAGCAGCCGTCCCAGGGGACATAACACTGAAGCTTTCTTT.

This clonotype was counted only a few times. The chain is built from TRBV25-1 and TRBJ1-5, with D perhaps TRBD1 (5 bases). The V gene's germline CDR1 is MGHDK and CDR2 SYGVNS. The V end lost 3 bases, the J end lost 1 base, and 13 bases lay between the germline ends. CDR3 length: 16 residues. The CDR3 region is CASSDSRGGSNQPQHF. CDR3 DNA sequence: TGTGCCAGCAGTGACAGTCGGGGCGGGAGCAATCAGCCCCAGCATTTT.

The J gene is TRBJ1-1, the V gene TRBV7-9, with TRBD1 as a possible D gene (6 bases). The germline gives CDR1 SEHNR, CDR2 FQNEAQ (reference sequence). Trimming removed 7 bases from V and 7 bases from J, with 13 bases in between. This CDR3 comprises 12 residues. CDR3 nucleotides: TGTGCCAGCACCTCCAGGGGCGGTGAAGCTTTCTTT. Translated: CASTSRGGEAFF.

V usage is TRBV5-1 and J usage is TRBJ2-3; 12 nucleotides match TRBD2. Trimming at V came to 5 bases and at J to 0 bases, leaving 10 bases not matched to a gene. The CDR3 consists of 18 residues. The germline V gene encodes CDR1 SGHRS and CDR2 YFSETQ. The CDR3 sequence: CASSRWLAGGTSTDTQYF. The CDR3 DNA sequence: TGCGCCAGCAGTAGGTGGCTAGCGGGAGGGACTAGCACAGATACGCAGTATTTT.

The chain carries TRBV29-1 and TRBJ1-1, with a tentative D call TRBD1 (5 bases). This CDR3 is built from 12 residues. Per the germline V gene, CDR1 is SQVTM and CDR2 is ANQGSEA. With 1 base removed from V and 4 bases from J, the gap between germline ends came to 7 bases. The CDR3: CSVEAGITEAFF. CDR3 bases: TGCAGCGTTGAAGCAGGGATCACTGAAGCTTTCTTT.

The chain uses TRBV28 and TRBJ2-5; tentatively, D is TRBD2 (6 bases). Germline values: CDR1 MDHEN, CDR2 SYDVKM. The V end was cut by 4 bases, the J end by 6 bases, with 15 bases between. This CDR3 contains 14 residues. CDR3 protein: CASSSGTAKKTQYF. The CDR3 nucleotides read TGTGCCAGCAGTTCCGGGACTGCCAAGAAGACCCAGTACTTC.

This clonotype was seen only a few times. The chain joins TRBV6-5 to TRBJ2-7; the match to TRBD2 covers 7 bases. Germline CDR1 MNHEY, CDR2 SVGAGI. The V gene end was trimmed by 6 bases and the J gene end by 2 bases; junction bases not matched to a gene: 7. The CDR3 extends over 14 amino acids. CDR3 loop: CASSTRGVTYEQYF. As DNA, the CDR3 is TGTGCCAGCAGCACCCGGGGGGTAACCTACGAGCAGTACTTC.

The chain recombines TRBV5-4 with TRBJ1-1; tentatively, D is TRBD1 (5 bases). Trimming removed 4 bases from V and 3 bases from J, with 13 bases in between. Per the germline V gene, CDR1 is SGHNT and CDR2 is YYREEE (reference sequence). The CDR3 extends over 14 amino acids. CDR3 amino acids: CASSDGTLYTEAFF. In nucleotides, the CDR3 is TGTGCCAGCAGCGACGGGACGCTGTACACTGAAGCTTTCTTT.

In its sample, this clonotype was seen many times. The chain combines TRBV4-2 with TRBJ2-5; D is tentatively TRBD1 or TRBD2 (5 bases each). The CDR3 contains 16 residues. V gave up 0 bases and J gave up 4 bases, with 15 bases separating them. CDR1 and CDR2 from the germline V gene are LGHNA and YNFKEQ. Written as DNA, the CDR3 is TGTGCCAGCAGCCAAGATCCGGGGCAGCTTGGAGAGACCCAGTACTTC. This codes for CASSQDPGQLGETQYF.

The rearrangement joins TRBV18 to TRBJ2-2; D is ambiguous. Germline values: CDR1 KGHSH, CDR2 LQKENI. The ends were cut back, 4 bases at V and 0 bases at J, with 9 bases in the middle. This CDR3 has 15 amino acids. CDR3 in DNA: TGTGCCAGCTCACTGGCGGCCCCGAACACCGGGGAGCTGTTTTTT. Protein product: CASSLAAPNTGELFF.

Remarks on this clonotype: Since a much larger clone is just one base distant, this may be a read error. The rearrangement links TRBV29-1 to TRBJ2-2; 7 bases map to TRBD1. V gave up 7 bases and J gave up 10 bases; unmatched junction bases: 21. This CDR3 comprises 16 residues. CDR1 SQVTM and CDR2 ANQGSEA come from the germline V gene. The CDR3 sequence is CSGGLTGDLRGVELFF. In DNA form, the CDR3 reads TGCAGCGGCGGGCTTACAGGGGATCTTCGAGGGGTGGAGCTGTTTTTT.

The V gene is TRBV28, the J gene TRBJ1-2; D remains ambiguous. Per germline, CDR1 MDHEN and CDR2 SYDVKM. Trimming removed 6 bases at V and 8 bases at J, with 10 bases between. This CDR3 spans 11 amino acids. DNA of the CDR3: TGTGCCAGCAGATCGGTGGCCGGCTACACCTTC. It is translated as CASRSVAGYTF.

The chain links TRBV19 to TRBJ2-6; TRBD1 or TRBD2 may be the D gene (6 bases each). Germline V gene sequence: CDR1 LNHDA, CDR2 SQIVND (reference sequence). Trimming pared 2 bases from V and 2 bases from J, leaving 16 bases between. This CDR3 is 18 amino acids long. CDR3 sequence: CASSIPNGGGPGANVLTF. As DNA, the CDR3 is TGTGCCAGTAGTATACCTAACGGAGGGGGGCCTGGGGCCAACGTCCTGACTTTC.

In this sample, this clonotype turned up many times. V usage is TRBV29-1 and J usage is TRBJ2-7; TRBD1 agrees at 9 bases. J lost 3 bases, V lost 6 bases, and 6 bases had no gene match. CDR1 and CDR2 from the germline V gene are SQVTM and ANQGSEA. The CDR3 extends over 13 amino acids. CDR3 loop: CSVRDRENYEQYF. CDR3 in DNA: TGCAGCGTCCGGGACAGGGAAAACTACGAGCAGTACTTC.

The chain links TRBV11-2 to TRBJ2-7; D gene ambiguous. Germline CDR1 is SGHAT and CDR2 is FQNNGV. The CDR3 extends over 12 amino acids. V gave up 3 bases and J gave up 7 bases, with 10 bases separating them. The CDR3 DNA is TGTGCCAGCAGCTTTTCATCCGTTGAGCAGTACGTC. It specifies CASSFSSVEQYV.

This clonotype was seen repeatedly, ten times or more. The chain couples TRBV5-1 to TRBJ2-5, with D possibly TRBD2 on 7 matching bases. Trimming took 4 bases from V and 5 from J, leaving 18 bases between them. CDR1 and CDR2 (germline): SGHRS, YFSETQ. The CDR3 is made up of 15 amino acids. The chain's CDR3 is CASSVQGRGVETQYF. DNA of the CDR3: TGCGCCAGCAGCGTGCAGGGGAGGGGAGTTGAGACCCAGTACTTC. The entire variable domain, with the rest obtained from reference TRBV5-1 and TRBJ2-5, is as follows: KAGVTQTPRYLIKTRGQQVTLSCSPISGHRSVSWYQQTPGQGLQFLFEYFSETQRNKGNFPGRFSGRQFSNSRSEMNVSTLELGDSALYLCASSVQGRGVETQYFGPGTRLLVL.

This clonotype was seen more than once but under ten times. The genes are TRBV7-8 and TRBJ2-2; TRBD2 might be the D (6 bases). CDR1 and CDR2 from the germline V gene are SGHVS and FQNEAQ. The CDR3 sequence is 16 residues long. Trimming took 8 bases from V and 3 from J, leaving 19 bases between them. The CDR3 loop is CASPGVATSDTGELFF. The CDR3, as DNA: TGTGCCAGCCCGGGGGTGGCTACTTCGGACACCGGGGAGCTGTTTTTT.